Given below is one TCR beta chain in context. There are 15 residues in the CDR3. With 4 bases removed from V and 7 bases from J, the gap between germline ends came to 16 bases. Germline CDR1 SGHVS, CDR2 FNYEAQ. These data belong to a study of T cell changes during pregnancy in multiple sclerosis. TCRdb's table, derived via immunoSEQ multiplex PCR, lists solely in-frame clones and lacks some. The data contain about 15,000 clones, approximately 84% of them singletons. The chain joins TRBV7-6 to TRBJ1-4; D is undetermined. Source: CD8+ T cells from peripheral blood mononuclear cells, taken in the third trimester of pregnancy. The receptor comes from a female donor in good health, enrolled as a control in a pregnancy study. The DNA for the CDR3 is TGTGCCAGCAGCTCTCCGGGAGGGATCGGTGAAAAACTGTTTTTT. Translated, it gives CASSSPGGIGEKLFF.